The source of this T cell receptor (beta chain) is a study of sequential checkpoint blockade in melanoma. Trimming left V 5 bases short and J 7 bases short, with 20 bases between. This CDR3 is 15 amino acids long. Per the germline V gene, CDR1 is LNHDA and CDR2 is SQIVND (reference sequence). Produced via immunoSEQ multiplex PCR; TCRdb's table is partial and in-frame only. The sample holds about 10,000 clones, more than 20% seen once. Treatment here: randomized to nivolumab then ipilimumab (arm A) or the reverse (arm B). The chain combines TRBV19 with TRBJ1-2; weak D call: TRBD1 (6 bases). The starting material was tumor tissue (inferred from file names), obtained from a patient given nivolumab and ipilimumab in sequence. The source is a human donor with melanoma. The CDR3 protein is CASSSGPSGAAGYTF. DNA for the CDR3: TGTGCCAGTAGTTCTGGCCCTTCAGGGGCAGCTGGCTACACCTTC.